Presented here are 9 T cell receptor beta chains from one specimen sequenced in a study of T cell responses to AZD1222 COVID-19 vaccine. Here immunoSEQ multiplex PCR was the method, and the copy in TCRdb shows in-frame clones only, minus some. The sample has under 95,000 clones, roughly 90% seen once; the top ten hold over 1.3%. This specimen consisted of peripheral blood, obtained 28 days after the second AZD1222 dose. These receptors were taken from an adult who received the AZD1222 COVID-19 vaccine.

V usage is TRBV11-3 and J usage is TRBJ2-1, with TRBD2 matching 8 bases. Germline trimming cut 5 bases from V and 7 bases from J; bases unmatched to any gene: 13. The CDR3 has 16 amino acids. CDR1 is SGHNT and CDR2 is YENEEA in the germline V gene. The CDR3 DNA reads TGTGCCAGCAGCCCCCGAGCGGGGGACAAAGGGAATGAGCAGTTCTTC. It encodes CASSPRAGDKGNEQFF.

This sequence joins TRBV6-5 and TRBJ1-1; D is possibly TRBD1 (5 bases). Trimming left V 10 bases short and J 4 bases short, with 22 bases between. In germline, CDR1 is MNHEY, CDR2 SVGAGI. The CDR3 has 15 residues. CDR3 DNA sequence: TGTGCCACCGAACGCGCAGGGTCAGTAGGCACTGAAGCTTTCTTT. Its translation: CATERAGSVGTEAFF.

This rearrangement joins TRBV4-2 to TRBJ2-3, with 7 bases aligning to TRBD1. CDR1 is LGHNA and CDR2 is YNFKEQ in the germline V gene. V lost 0 bases to trimming and J lost 6 bases; unmatched junction nucleotides: 12. The CDR3 sequence is 17 residues long. In DNA form, the CDR3 reads TGTGCCAGCAGCCAAGATAGGGGGAATACAGGGGTGGATACGCAGTATTTT. Its translation is CASSQDRGNTGVDTQYF.

This rearrangement joins TRBV9 to TRBJ1-6; 8 nucleotides agree with TRBD1. CDR3 size: 14 residues. Per germline, CDR1 SGDLS and CDR2 YYNGEE. The V and J ends lost 3 bases and 10 bases, in that order; junction bases with no gene match: 6. CDR3 sequence: CASSETGEYSPLHF. CDR3 DNA: TGTGCCAGCAGCGAGACAGGGGAGTACTCACCCCTCCACTTT.

The CDR3 sequence is CASSQRASYGNTIYF. CDR3 coding DNA: TGCGCCAGCAGCCAGAGGGCCTCTTACGGAAACACCATATATTTT. V is TRBV4-1 and J is TRBJ1-3, with unresolved D. V lost 3 bases and J 4 bases, leaving 13 bases between the germline ends. Germline V CDR1 and CDR2: MGHRA, YSYEKL. This CDR3 is 15 amino acids long.

This clone was counted a single time. The chain links TRBV9 to TRBJ1-2; D perhaps matches TRBD1 (5 bases). The germline gives CDR1 SGDLS, CDR2 YYNGEE. Trimming shortened V by 0 bases and J by 3 bases, and 12 bases separated the two germline ends. CDR3 length: 15 amino acids. This CDR3 reads CASSVEGASDYGYTF. CDR3 nucleotide sequence: TGTGCCAGCAGCGTAGAAGGGGCGTCGGACTATGGCTACACCTTC.

This sequence joins TRBV6-5 and TRBJ1-5, with D perhaps TRBD1 (5 bases). Germline assignment: CDR1 MNHEY and CDR2 SVGAGI. The CDR3 loop spans 14 amino acids. V dropped 4 bases and J dropped 3 bases, with 10 bases sitting between them. CDR3 loop: CASSSGPNNQPQHF. In DNA, the CDR3 is TGTGCCAGCAGTTCAGGGCCTAACAATCAGCCCCAGCATTTT.

V is TRBV24-1 and J is TRBJ2-6; D might be TRBD1 (6 bases). Germline values: CDR1 KGHDR, CDR2 SFDVKD. This CDR3 comprises 16 residues. V was trimmed by 4 bases and J by 0 bases, leaving 9 bases between them. CDR3 in amino acids: CATSDQGHSGANVLTF. CDR3 DNA sequence: TGTGCCACCAGTGACCAGGGGCACTCTGGGGCCAACGTCCTGACTTTC.

This clone has only one observation. The chain couples TRBV5-5 to TRBJ2-4, with D maybe TRBD2 (6 bases). With 3 bases removed from V and 7 bases from J, the gap between germline ends came to 14 bases. Germline V gene lookup returns CDR1 SGHKS and CDR2 YYEKEE (reference sequence). There are 14 residues in the CDR3. The CDR3 loop is CASSSLQLANIQYF. DNA of the CDR3: TGTGCCAGCAGCTCACTCCAGCTAGCGAACATTCAGTACTTC.